The clone carrying this T cell receptor beta chain turned up a few times. No antigen is known for it. These data come from a study of CD8+CD57+ T cells in acquired aplastic anemia. Study-level points and caveats: Overlapping CD8+ CDR3 repertoires of patients and controls contained under 35 shared sequences.

The germline gives CDR1 MGHDK, CDR2 SYGVNS. The V and J ends lost 4 bases and 3 bases, in that order; junction bases with no gene match: 6. The CDR3 has 15 residues. Sequenced patients had shown CD8+CD57+ cell expansion by flow cytometry. Acquired aplastic anemia of severe grade affected all patients. Genomic DNA served as template for TCR beta VDJ and CDR3 profiling. TCRdb fed the reads into MiXCR, producing one record per CDR3 protein. This table has about 150,000 distinct CDR3 sequences, less than 60% appearing once. The V and J genes are TRBV25-1 and TRBJ2-7, with 10 bases aligning to TRBD1. The sequencing sample was made of sorted CD4+, CD8+, or CD8+CD57+ T cells (not recorded which) from PBMCs. This sequence was found in a human donor with aplastic anemia. The CDR3 here is CASSGPDRGLYEQYF. The CDR3 nucleotides read TGTGCCAGCAGTGGCCCTGACAGGGGGCTCTACGAGCAGTACTTC.